A selection of T cell receptor beta chains follows, all from one sample in a study of T cell responses to AZD1222 COVID-19 vaccine. Only in-frame clones appear in the TCRdb table, and some are missing; sequencing was by immunoSEQ multiplex PCR. The sample contains about 110,000 clones, around 90% of which appear only once. Material: peripheral blood, obtained 28 days after the second AZD1222 dose. The receptor source for this set is an adult who received the AZD1222 COVID-19 vaccine. Each CDR3 is given with its conserved first and last residue. D genes are given only for firm matches. Expanded clones get a size class; other rows say once, few or many, or leave the size out.

TRBD1,15,TRBV2,TRBJ2-2,.,CASRLQGARTGELFF,TGTGCCAGCAGATTACAGGGGGCACGGACCGGGGAGCTGTTTTTT
TRBD2,16,TRBV2,TRBJ2-3,.,CASTGGLSGGADTQYF,TGTGCCAGCACGGGAGGGTTAAGTGGTGGCGCAGATACGCAGTATTTT
.,12,TRBV19,TRBJ1-5,.,CASRGTYQPQHF,TGTGCCAGTAGGGGAACGTATCAGCCCCAGCATTTT
.,13,TRBV5-1,TRBJ2-3,.,CASSLAGSDTQYF,TGCGCCAGCAGCTTGGCCGGATCAGATACGCAGTATTTT
.,16,TRBV7-2,TRBJ2-1,.,CASSVRGTATYNEQFF,TGTGCCAGCAGCGTTCGGGGGACAGCAACCTACAATGAGCAGTTCTTC
TRBD2,19,TRBV13,TRBJ2-3,.,CASSAGLAGAGGVEDTQYF,TGTGCCAGCAGCGCAGGACTAGCGGGGGCCGGCGGGGTTGAGGATACGCAGTATTTT
TRBD1,11,TRBV2,TRBJ2-7,once,CASSLQGWQYF,TGTGCCAGCAGTTTACAGGGGTGGCAGTACTTC
.,15,TRBV18,TRBJ2-1,.,CASSPQGGVYNEQFF,TGTGCCAGCTCACCCCAAGGGGGGGTCTACAATGAGCAGTTCTTC
TRBD1,19,TRBV4-2,TRBJ1-3,.,CASSQDVLTGGSSGNTIYF,TGTGCCAGCAGCCAAGATGTGCTGACAGGGGGGAGCTCTGGAAACACCATATATTTT
.,14,TRBV4-2,TRBJ1-6,.,CASSQGRGNSPLHF,TGTGCCAGCAGCCAAGGAAGGGGGAATTCACCCCTCCACTTT
.,14,TRBV25-1,TRBJ2-5,.,CASTAGGHQETQYF,TGTGCCAGCACCGCCGGGGGGCACCAAGAGACCCAGTACTTC
.,12,TRBV24-1,TRBJ1-2,.,CATSDPGGGYTF,TGTGCCACCAGTGATCCGGGGGGCGGCTACACCTTC
.,17,TRBV3-1/TRBV3-2,TRBJ1-5,.,CASSQEGGSNSNQPQHF,TGTGCCAGCAGCCAAGAGGGGGGCAGTAATAGCAATCAGCCCCAGCATTTT
TRBD2,14,TRBV10-3,TRBJ2-5,.,CAISVAGGQETQYF,TGTGCCATCAGCGTAGCGGGGGGCCAAGAGACCCAGTACTTC
TRBD1,15,TRBV11-2,TRBJ2-1,.,CASRPTGVGINEQFF,TGTGCCAGCAGGCCGACAGGGGTTGGTATCAATGAGCAGTTCTTC
.,13,TRBV12-3/TRBV12-4,TRBJ2-1,.,CASSFPGNNEQFF,TGTGCCAGCAGTTTCCCTGGAAACAATGAGCAGTTCTTC
TRBD1,13,TRBV6-4,TRBJ1-1,.,CASSRDRNTEAFF,TGTGCCAGCAGTAGGGACAGGAACACTGAAGCTTTCTTT
.,12,TRBV5-5,TRBJ2-7,once,CASSAVGHEQYF,TGTGCCAGCAGCGCGGTAGGGCACGAGCAGTACTTC
TRBD1,18,TRBV5-6,TRBJ1-1,once,CASSLVGSGGLGGTEAFF,TGTGCCAGCAGCTTGGTAGGGTCAGGGGGCCTGGGAGGCACTGAAGCTTTCTTT
.,14,TRBV5-1,TRBJ1-3,.,CASSLGGSGNTIYF,TGCGCCAGCAGCTTGGGGGGGTCTGGAAACACCATATATTTT
.,16,TRBV7-9,TRBJ1-1,once,CASSSGTGTGNTEAFF,TGTGCCAGCAGCTCCGGGACCGGTACAGGGAACACTGAAGCTTTCTTT
.,13,TRBV6-5,TRBJ1-4,.,CASRPRANEKLFF,TGTGCCAGCAGACCCAGGGCTAATGAAAAACTGTTTTTT
.,16,TRBV25-1,TRBJ2-2,.,CASSDDIGPNTGELFF,TGTGCCAGCAGTGATGATATCGGCCCGAACACCGGGGAGCTGTTTTTT
TRBD2,15,TRBV6-5,TRBJ2-3,.,CASSYSGDSADTQYF,TGTGCCAGCAGTTATAGCGGGGATAGCGCAGATACGCAGTATTTT
.,13,TRBV18,TRBJ2-5,.,CASSPGVRETQYF,TGTGCCAGCTCACCTGGGGTCAGAGAGACCCAGTACTTC
TRBD1,15,TRBV5-1,TRBJ2-7,.,CASSSGQGFSYEQYF,TGCGCCAGCAGCTCGGGACAGGGATTCTCCTACGAGCAGTACTTC
TRBD1,15,TRBV6-4,TRBJ1-2,.,CASSDFGTGGNGYTF,TGTGCCAGCAGTGACTTCGGGACAGGGGGAAATGGCTACACCTTC
.,15,TRBV10-1,TRBJ2-5,.,CASSEGTLRGETQYF,TGCGCCAGCAGTGAGGGGACCCTGAGGGGAGAGACCCAGTACTTC
.,12,TRBV6-2/TRBV6-3,TRBJ1-1,few,CASSYLQGSAFF,TGTGCCAGCAGTTACTTGCAGGGCTCAGCTTTCTTT
.,14,TRBV19,TRBJ2-7,.,CASTPTFERDEQYF,TGTGCCAGTACCCCGACCTTCGAACGCGACGAGCAGTACTTC
TRBD2,16,TRBV11-3,TRBJ2-5,.,CASSLGTSGAQETQYF,TGTGCCAGCAGCTTAGGGACTAGCGGGGCCCAAGAGACCCAGTACTTC
.,13,TRBV7-9,TRBJ2-5,.,CASTKDRQETQYF,TGTGCCAGCACCAAAGACCGACAAGAGACCCAGTACTTC
TRBD2,16,TRBV23-1,TRBJ2-7,few,CASSQSPLAGVNEQYF,TGCGCCAGCAGTCAATCTCCCCTAGCGGGGGTGAACGAGCAGTACTTC
.,15,TRBV10-3,TRBJ2-7,.,CAISDFTGSGYEQYF,TGTGCCATCAGTGACTTTACAGGGTCGGGGTACGAGCAGTACTTC
TRBD2,16,TRBV7-8,TRBJ2-5,.,CASSFRLAGLQETQYF,TGTGCCAGCAGCTTCCGGCTAGCGGGGCTCCAAGAGACCCAGTACTTC
.,13,TRBV9,TRBJ2-3,.,CASSVEVTDTQYF,TGTGCCAGCAGCGTAGAGGTCACAGATACGCAGTATTTT
.,14,TRBV6-5,TRBJ2-1,.,CASSYAAGIGEQFF,TGTGCCAGCAGTTACGCGGCAGGAATAGGTGAGCAGTTCTTC
TRBD2,13,TRBV12-3/TRBV12-4,TRBJ2-7,.,CASRSSGDHEQYF,TGTGCCAGCAGGAGTAGCGGGGACCACGAGCAGTACTTC
.,16,TRBV6-2/TRBV6-3,TRBJ2-7,.,CASSKQPGHPAYEQYF,TGTGCCAGCAGCAAACAACCGGGACACCCAGCCTACGAGCAGTACTTC
.,16,TRBV15,TRBJ2-3,.,CATSSMAGYGTDTQYF,TGTGCCACCAGCAGTATGGCAGGGTACGGCACAGATACGCAGTATTTT
.,13,TRBV6-5,TRBJ1-5,.,CASSYQGNQPQHF,TGTGCCAGCAGTTACCAGGGTAATCAGCCCCAGCATTTT
TRBD1,16,TRBV18,TRBJ1-5,.,CASSRSDREGNQPQHF,TGTGCCAGCTCACGTTCGGACAGGGAGGGCAATCAGCCCCAGCATTTT